These 19 T cell receptor beta chains came from one sample sequenced in a study of cytomegalovirus exposure and HLA in healthy donors. The PCR had 60 Vbeta and 13 Jbeta primers. Here immunoSEQ multiplex PCR was the method, and the copy in TCRdb shows in-frame clones only, minus some. The sample shows approximately 140,000 clones, 60% to 85% of them seen only once. What was sequenced was PBMCs. The receptors were sampled from a man aged 35-49 years in good health and CMV-seropositive.

The chain is built from TRBV6-1 and TRBJ2-3, with D perhaps TRBD1 (5 bases). V lost 1 base to trimming and J lost 0 bases, with 8 bases between them. The germline V gene has CDR1 MNHNS and CDR2 SASEGT. This CDR3 is built from 15 residues. CDR3 DNA: TGTGCCAGCAGTGAAGAAAGGGGTAGCACAGATACGCAGTATTTT. Its translation is CASSEERGSTDTQYF.

This clone is categorized as large (0.1 to 1%). The same CDR3 is also encoded by other DNA sequences in this sample. The rearrangement joins TRBV6-4 to TRBJ1-5; perhaps TRBD1 as D (6 bases). From germline, CDR1 is MRHNA and CDR2 SNTAGT. The CDR3 has 12 residues. V was trimmed by 8 bases and J by 9 bases, leaving 14 bases between them. The CDR3 bases are TGTGCCAGCTCCAGGGGAAGGACGCCCCAGCATTTT. This translates into CASSRGRTPQHF.

V usage is TRBV5-1 and J usage is TRBJ2-2; 13 bases are shared with TRBD2. Germline V gene lookup returns CDR1 SGHRS and CDR2 YFSETQ. This CDR3 region has 15 residues. With V trimmed by 5 bases and J by 7 bases, 5 bases remained unmatched. The CDR3 sequence: CASSRTSGGNGELFF. The CDR3, as DNA: TGCGCCAGCAGTAGGACTAGCGGGGGAAACGGGGAGCTGTTTTTT.

The chain has TRBV11-1 and TRBJ1-1; the D gene is possibly TRBD1 (5 bases). V lost 3 bases, J lost 7 bases, and 21 bases lay in between. CDR3 length: 16 residues. CDR1 is SGHAT and CDR2 is FQDESV in the germline V gene (reference sequence). CDR3 in DNA: TGTGCCAGCAGCTTTGGCGGGAATCATTGGGGCAATGAAGCTTTCTTT. It yields the protein CASSFGGNHWGNEAFF.

The sample holds a few counts of this clone. The chain recombines TRBV10-1 with TRBJ1-2; 8 bases are shared with TRBD1. Per the germline V gene, CDR1 is WNHNN and CDR2 is SYGVQD (reference sequence). The CDR3 is 13 residues long. Germline trimming cut 1 base from V and 7 bases from J; bases unmatched to any gene: 2. CDR3 in amino acids: CASSEWTGSGYTF. The CDR3 bases are TGCGCCAGCAGTGAGTGGACAGGGAGTGGCTACACCTTC.

The chain employs TRBV11-2 and TRBJ2-7; 11 bases match TRBD2. This CDR3 has 15 residues. Per germline, CDR1 SGHAT and CDR2 FQNNGV. V shed 5 bases, J shed 2 bases, and the junction held 5 bases outside the gene matches. The CDR3 is CASSTGLAETYEQYF. CDR3 bases: TGTGCCAGCAGCACGGGACTAGCGGAAACCTACGAGCAGTACTTC.

The gene calls are TRBV9 and TRBJ2-7; 7 bases fit TRBD2. The J segment lost 2 bases and the V segment lost 7 bases, leaving 12 bases of the junction unmatched. The CDR3 consists of 15 residues. Germline CDR1 reads SGDLS; CDR2 reads YYNGEE. In DNA, the CDR3 is TGTGCCAGCGGGCCCGGGGGGTTCATGGCCTACGAGCAGTACTTC. Its translation: CASGPGGFMAYEQYF.

This chain links TRBV19 with TRBJ2-1; 7 bases match TRBD2. The V segment lost 7 bases and the J segment 3 bases; nucleotides outside the gene matches: 9. CDR1 and CDR2 (germline): LNHDA, SQIVND (reference sequence). This CDR3 has 15 amino acids. For the CDR3, the DNA is TGTGCCAGTACCTCCGAGCGGGAAGGCTACAATGAGCAGTTCTTC. It encodes CASTSEREGYNEQFF. Full variable domain (remainder filled in from reference TRBV19 and TRBJ2-1): DGGITQSPKYLFRKEGQNVTLSCEQNLNHDAMYWYRQDPGQGLRLIYYSQIVNDFQKGDIAEGYSVSREKKESFPLTVTSAQKNPTAFYLCASTSEREGYNEQFFGPGTRLTVL.

This clone occurred once. The chain uses TRBV19 and TRBJ1-5, with D possibly being TRBD1 (5 bases). The CDR3 totals 13 residues. Germline loops: CDR1 LNHDA, CDR2 SQIVND (reference sequence). V was pared by 6 bases and J by 5 bases, with 11 bases between. CDR3 coding DNA: TGTGCCAGTAGCCGGGGGTGGGATCAGCCCCAGCATTTT. Encoded protein: CASSRGWDQPQHF.

The V and J genes are TRBV28 and TRBJ2-5; unclear D gene. Trimming removed 6 bases from V and 4 bases from J, with 12 bases in between. Germline lookup yields CDR1 MDHEN and CDR2 SYDVKM. This CDR3 comprises 13 residues. CDR3 sequence (DNA): TGTGCCAGCAGCGGCGACTCCCCAGAGACCCAGTACTTC. Its translation is CASSGDSPETQYF.

The chain uses TRBV5-4 and TRBJ1-2; 10 bases are shared with TRBD1. Trimming cost V 3 bases and J 7 bases; bases outside gene matches: 9. This CDR3 has 15 amino acids. The germline gives CDR1 SGHNT, CDR2 YYREEE (reference sequence). The CDR3 nucleotides are TGTGCCAGCAGCTGGGACAGGGGAGTTTTGTCTGGCTACACCTTC. This sequence encodes CASSWDRGVLSGYTF.

The rearrangement joins TRBV5-4 to TRBJ1-1; TRBD1 agrees at 8 bases. The germline V gene encodes CDR1 SGHNT and CDR2 YYREEE (reference sequence). The CDR3 consists of 16 residues. With V trimmed by 7 bases and J by 3 bases, 14 bases remained unmatched. For the CDR3, the DNA is TGTGCCAGCTCTCAGGGGGCGCCTCTTGGGTACACTGAAGCTTTCTTT. It translates to CASSQGAPLGYTEAFF.

The V gene is TRBV27, the J gene TRBJ2-3, with 8 bases aligning to TRBD2. This CDR3 contains 15 residues. J was trimmed by 5 bases and V by 4 bases; bases with no gene match: 8. CDR1 is MNHEY, CDR2 SMNVEV, per germline (reference sequence). The CDR3 DNA follows: TGTGCCAGCAGTTCTCCGGGGGGGCGGGGAGATACGCAGTATTTT. This sequence encodes CASSSPGGRGDTQYF.

J is TRBJ1-4 and V is TRBV30, with 7 nucleotides matching TRBD1. The CDR3 has 12 amino acids. Unmatched junction bases numbered 7, after V lost 5 bases and J lost 10 bases. Germline lookup yields CDR1 GTSNPN and CDR2 SVGIG (reference sequence). The CDR3: CAWGQGQTKLFF. CDR3 nucleotides: TGTGCCTGGGGGCAGGGACAGACAAAACTGTTTTTT.

The V and J genes are TRBV28 and TRBJ1-2, with D possibly matching TRBD1 (6 bases). Trimming left V 8 bases short and J 1 base short, with 14 bases between. The CDR3 has 14 residues. Germline loops: CDR1 MDHEN, CDR2 SYDVKM. The CDR3 DNA is TGTGCCAGCGGTACAGGGAGCCTTAACTATGGCTACACCTTC. It translates to CASGTGSLNYGYTF.

The chain couples TRBV19 to TRBJ2-7, with D possibly matching TRBD1 (6 bases). Per germline, CDR1 LNHDA and CDR2 SQIVND (reference sequence). V gave up 1 base and J gave up 6 bases, with 7 bases separating them. CDR3 length equals 12 residues. The DNA for the CDR3 is TGTGCCAGTAGTATAGTAGGGGGCGAGCAGTACTTC. Its translation: CASSIVGGEQYF.

The chain combines TRBV4-1 with TRBJ2-7; no firm D call. Per germline, CDR1 MGHRA and CDR2 YSYEKL. V shed 1 base and J shed 6 bases, with 16 bases lying between them. CDR3 length: 15 residues. The CDR3 nucleotides read TGCGCCAGCAGCCAAGGGGCAGGTATAAGTGGCGAGCAGTACTTC. Translated: CASSQGAGISGEQYF.

The V gene is TRBV7-9, the J gene TRBJ2-5; 11 nucleotides match TRBD1. V gave up 1 base and J gave up 4 bases; unmatched junction bases: 5. This CDR3 contains 16 residues. Germline V gene lookup returns CDR1 SEHNR and CDR2 FQNEAQ (reference sequence). CDR3 in DNA: TGTGCCAGCAGCTTAGGCCCGGACAGGGGGCGAGAGACCCAGTACTTC. Translated: CASSLGPDRGRETQYF.

The CDR3 sequence: CASSSPGTDTQYF. The CDR3 DNA sequence: TGTGCCAGCAGTTCACCAGGGACAGATACGCAGTATTTT. V usage is TRBV25-1 and J usage is TRBJ2-3, with a weak D call TRBD1 (5 bases). V was trimmed by 5 bases and J by 3 bases, leaving 9 bases between them. The CDR3 sequence is 13 residues long. Germline loops: CDR1 MGHDK, CDR2 SYGVNS.